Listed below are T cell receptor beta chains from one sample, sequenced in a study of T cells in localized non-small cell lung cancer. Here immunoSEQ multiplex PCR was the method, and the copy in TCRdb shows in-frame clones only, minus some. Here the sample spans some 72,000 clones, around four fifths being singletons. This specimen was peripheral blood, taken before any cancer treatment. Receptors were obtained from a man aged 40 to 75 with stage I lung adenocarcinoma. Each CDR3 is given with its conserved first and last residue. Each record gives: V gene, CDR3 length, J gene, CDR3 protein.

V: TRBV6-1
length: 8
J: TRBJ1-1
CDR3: CASSEAFF

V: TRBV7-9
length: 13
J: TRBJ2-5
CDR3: CASSLGHQETQYF

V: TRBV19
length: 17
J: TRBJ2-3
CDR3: CASTPRPSGQWSDTQYF

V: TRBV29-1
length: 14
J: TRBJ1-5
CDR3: CSVGQGGSNQPQHF

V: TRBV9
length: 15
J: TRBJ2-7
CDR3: CASSVDNETPYEQYF

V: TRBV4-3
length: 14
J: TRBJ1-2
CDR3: CASSQEGRGDGYTF

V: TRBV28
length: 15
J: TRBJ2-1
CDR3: CASSMRGTGRNEQFF

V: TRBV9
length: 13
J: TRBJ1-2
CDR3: CASSVDRNYGYTF

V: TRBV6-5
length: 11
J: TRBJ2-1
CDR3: CASTRDNEQFF

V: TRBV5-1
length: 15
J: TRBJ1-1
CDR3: CASSLGTGEGTEAFF

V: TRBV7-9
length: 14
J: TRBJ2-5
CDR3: CASTPGLAEETQYF

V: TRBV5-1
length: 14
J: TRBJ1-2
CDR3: CASSLAQGQYGYTF

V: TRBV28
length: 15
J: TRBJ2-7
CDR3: CASSPETGTSYEQYF

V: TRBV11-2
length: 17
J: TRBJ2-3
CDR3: CASSGKIVGYGTDTQYF

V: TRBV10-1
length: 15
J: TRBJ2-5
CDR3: CASSPGQGSRETQYF

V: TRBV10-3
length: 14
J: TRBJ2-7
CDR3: CAISETGLAYEQYF

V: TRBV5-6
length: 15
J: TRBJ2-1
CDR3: CASSLDWGVNNEQFF

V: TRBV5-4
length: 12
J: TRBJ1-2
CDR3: CASSFGDYGYTF

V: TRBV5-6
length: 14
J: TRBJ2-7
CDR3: CASSTGLRLDEQYF

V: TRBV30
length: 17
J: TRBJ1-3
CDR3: CAWSAGTGSGSGNTIYF

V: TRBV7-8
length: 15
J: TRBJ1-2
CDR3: CASSLAGGRSYGYTF

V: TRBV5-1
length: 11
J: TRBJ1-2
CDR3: CASSLTGPDTF

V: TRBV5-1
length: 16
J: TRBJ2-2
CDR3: CASRPRKTGQTGELFF

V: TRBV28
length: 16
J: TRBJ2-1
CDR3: CASSPSGSGRNDEQFF